This is a list of T cell receptor beta chains from one sample in a study of blood T cells in healthy people across ages. TCRdb reanalysed the 5' RACE reads using MiXCR and keeps one entry per CDR3 protein. Here the sample spans approximately 1,000,000 distinct CDR3 sequences, more than 30% being singletons. Sequenced: blood. The receptors stem from a man between 18 and 29 years old in good health. Both conserved end residues are part of each CDR3. The D gene is left open where the match is weak. The size field is filled for only some rows; it gives once, few, many or a size class.

J gene | V gene | clone size | D gene | CDR3 protein | CDR3 DNA
TRBJ2-7 | TRBV7-9 | few | NA | CASSPPGEIIGDEQYF | TGTGCCAGCAGCCCCCCCGGGGAGATAATCGGCGACGAGCAGTACTTC
TRBJ1-1 | TRBV20-1 | NA | NA | CSASTRTEAFF | TGCAGTGCCTCTACTCGCACTGAAGCTTTCTTT
TRBJ1-2 | TRBV29-1 | few | NA | CSVADTSTYGYTF | TGCAGCGTGGCGGACACTTCCACCTATGGCTACACCTTC
TRBJ2-1 | TRBV6-2/TRBV6-3 | many | NA | CASSYSSSYNEQFF | TGTGCCAGCAGTTACTCGTCCAGCTACAATGAGCAGTTCTTC
TRBJ1-2 | TRBV12-3/TRBV12-4 | few | TRBD1 | CASTSGGRGYTF | TGTGCCAGCACCTCAGGGGGTAGGGGCTACACCTTC
TRBJ2-3 | TRBV20-1 | few | NA | CSADRGPGTDTQYF | TGCAGTGCTGACCGGGGGCCCGGCACAGATACGCAGTATTTT
TRBJ1-1 | TRBV7-7 | NA | NA | CASSLRWNTEAFF | TGTGCCAGCAGCTTAAGGTGGAACACTGAAGCTTTCTTT
TRBJ2-1 | TRBV2 | NA | NA | CASRALTVSSYNEQFF | TGTGCCAGCAGAGCCTTGACAGTTAGCTCCTACAATGAGCAGTTCTTC
TRBJ2-3 | TRBV7-3 | NA | TRBD1 | CASSEDRGGRTDTQYF | TGTGCCAGCAGCGAGGACAGGGGAGGGCGAACAGATACGCAGTATTTT
TRBJ2-7 | TRBV7-9 | NA | NA | CASSEGGVSYEQYF | TGTGCCAGCAGCGAGGGGGGAGTCTCCTACGAGCAGTACTTC
TRBJ1-1 | TRBV28 | few | NA | CASSLRGTVYTEAFF | TGTGCCAGCAGTTTGAGAGGGACGGTGTACACTGAAGCTTTCTTT
TRBJ1-5 | TRBV12-3/TRBV12-4 | NA | NA | CASSRGVNQPQHF | TGTGCCAGTTCTCGAGGGGTCAATCAGCCCCAGCATTTT
TRBJ1-4 | TRBV4-1 | NA | NA | CASSQGVAGTNEKLFF | TGCGCCAGCAGCCAAGGTGTGGCAGGGACGAATGAAAAACTGTTTTTT
TRBJ1-4 | TRBV12-5 | few | NA | CASGGTGTEKLFF | TGTGCTAGTGGTGGAACCGGGACAGAAAAACTGTTTTTT
TRBJ2-3 | TRBV12-3/TRBV12-4 | few | NA | CASQYTGTDTQYF | TGTGCCAGTCAATACACAGGGACAGATACGCAGTATTTT
TRBJ2-7 | TRBV18 | few | NA | CASSPQGASYEQYF | TGTGCCAGCTCACCCCAGGGTGCCTCCTACGAGCAGTACTTC
TRBJ1-2 | TRBV28 | NA | TRBD1 | CASSSRGRPLRGYTF | TGTGCCAGCAGTAGCAGGGGGCGCCCTCTACGTGGCTACACCTTC
TRBJ1-4 | TRBV27 | few | NA | CASSFGGRDEKLFF | TGTGCCAGCAGTTTTGGGGGAAGAGATGAAAAACTGTTTTTT
TRBJ2-3 | TRBV20-1 | NA | TRBD1 | CSARDPGQGAGDTQYF | TGCAGTGCTAGAGATCCGGGACAGGGGGCAGGGGATACGCAGTATTTT
TRBJ1-5 | TRBV10-3 | NA | NA | CAIKDGGSYQPQHF | TGTGCCATCAAGGACGGGGGATCATATCAGCCCCAGCATTTT
TRBJ2-1 | TRBV20-1 | few | NA | CSARRGVDNEQFF | TGCAGTGCTAGAAGAGGGGTGGACAATGAGCAGTTCTTC
TRBJ2-7 | TRBV30 | NA | NA | CAWSVLRNEQYF | TGTGCCTGGAGTGTACTCAGGAACGAGCAGTACTTC
TRBJ2-3 | TRBV27 | NA | NA | CASSLSSGGASTDTQYF | TGTGCCAGCAGTTTATCGAGCGGCGGGGCGAGCACAGATACGCAGTATTTT
TRBJ2-3 | TRBV7-9 | NA | TRBD2 | CASSTRASGGYTDTQYF | TGTGCCAGCAGCACCCGGGCTAGCGGGGGTTACACAGATACGCAGTATTTT
TRBJ2-5 | TRBV29-1 | NA | NA | CSVSTGGRQKTQYF | TGCAGCGTGAGCACTGGAGGGAGGCAAAAGACCCAGTACTTC
TRBJ2-7 | TRBV5-4 | NA | TRBD1 | CASSPKGQGINEQYF | TGTGCCAGCAGCCCGAAGGGACAGGGGATCAACGAGCAGTACTTC
TRBJ2-1 | TRBV5-1 | NA | NA | CASSFAAGKTYNEQFF | TGCGCCAGCAGCTTTGCAGCAGGGAAGACCTACAATGAGCAGTTCTTC
TRBJ2-1 | TRBV29-1 | NA | TRBD2 | CSVEGEGVSYNEQFF | TGCAGCGTTGAAGGGGAGGGAGTGTCCTACAATGAGCAGTTCTTC
TRBJ2-3 | TRBV7-9 | NA | NA | CGSSLPSRTDTQYF | TGTGGCAGCAGCCTGCCGAGTCGCACAGATACGCAGTATTTT
TRBJ1-1 | TRBV29-1 | NA | NA | CSVEGTVNTEAFF | TGCAGCGTTGAAGGGACCGTGAACACTGAAGCTTTCTTT
TRBJ2-7 | TRBV12-3/TRBV12-4 | few | TRBD1 | CASRPPGQEFSYEQYF | TGTGCCAGCAGACCCCCGGGACAGGAATTCTCCTACGAGCAGTACTTC
TRBJ2-7 | TRBV14 | NA | NA | CASKSDSGPYNEQYF | TGTGCCAGCAAGTCGGACTCTGGGCCCTACAATGAGCAGTACTTC
TRBJ2-6 | TRBV25-1 | NA | NA | CASSHSSGASVLTF | TGTGCCAGCAGCCACTCCTCTGGGGCCAGCGTCCTGACTTTC
TRBJ2-7 | TRBV7-2 | NA | TRBD2 | CASSPRFGGAIYEQYF | TGTGCCAGCAGCCCGCGTTTCGGGGGGGCGATCTACGAGCAGTACTTC
TRBJ2-6 | TRBV28 | NA | TRBD1 | CASSSRDRGTTGANVLTF | TGTGCCAGCAGTTCGCGGGACAGGGGAACTACTGGGGCCAACGTCCTGACTTTC
TRBJ2-3 | TRBV20-1 | few | TRBD2 | CSARVQLAGSWDTQYF | TGCAGTGCTAGAGTGCAGCTAGCGGGGTCATGGGATACGCAGTATTTT
TRBJ1-2 | TRBV29-1 | NA | NA | CSAERGYGYTF | TGCAGCGCCGAACGGGGTTATGGCTACACCTTC
TRBJ2-7 | TRBV6-2/TRBV6-3 | once | NA | CASSAFRGKSYNEQYF | TGTGCCAGCAGTGCCTTTCGGGGGAAATCCTACAATGAGCAGTACTTC
TRBJ1-6 | TRBV7-6 | NA | NA | CASSLGGNYSPLHF | TGTGCCAGCAGCTTAGGTGGGAATTATTCACCCCTCCACTTT
TRBJ1-5 | TRBV20-1 | NA | TRBD1 | CSATLGQVAQHF | TGCAGTGCTACCTTAGGACAGGTCGCCCAGCATTTT
TRBJ1-1 | TRBV5-5 | NA | NA | CASSPTRGAAFF | TGTGCCAGCAGCCCTACTAGGGGCGCCGCTTTCTTT
TRBJ2-5 | TRBV12-3/TRBV12-4 | few | NA | CASSSVAGYNEQYF | TGTGCCAGCAGTTCCGTCGCCGGCTACAATGAGCAGTACTTC
TRBJ2-3 | TRBV20-1 | NA | TRBD1 | CSGDRDTDTQYF | TGCAGCGGGGACAGAGACACAGATACGCAGTATTTT
TRBJ1-1 | TRBV14 | NA | NA | CASSREAITEAFF | TGTGCCAGCAGCCGAGAGGCAATAACTGAAGCTTTCTTT
TRBJ2-7 | TRBV14 | NA | NA | CASGVRGYEQYF | TGTGCCAGCGGAGTTCGGGGTTACGAGCAGTACTTC
TRBJ1-1 | TRBV7-8 | few | TRBD1 | CASSSRKGARTEAFF | TGTGCCAGCAGCTCACGGAAGGGGGCTCGAACTGAAGCTTTCTTT
TRBJ2-3 | TRBV7-3 | NA | NA | CASSPNRALGDTQYF | TGTGCCAGCAGCCCAAACAGGGCCCTGGGGGATACGCAGTATTTT
TRBJ1-2 | TRBV3-1 | NA | NA | CASSHRQRTNYGYTF | TGTGCCAGCAGCCATCGACAGAGAACCAACTATGGCTACACCTTC